The 12 T cell receptor beta chains below all came from one sample that was sequenced in a study of regulatory T cells in long-lasting Graves disease. Time point reported: persistent/refractory GD, antithyroid drugs over 5 years with positive TRAb. TCR sequences were obtained from RNA taken from PBMCs. The TCR beta library used iRepertoire HTBI primers with Arm-PCR amplification of CDR3. From the multiplex PCR reads, TCRdb called clonotypes with MiXCR, one entry per CDR3 protein. The sample records roughly 450,000 distinct CDR3 sequences, 23% being singletons. The sample was peripheral blood mononuclear cells (PBMCs), taken when the disease was refractory, from a patient treated with antithyroid drugs. The receptors derive from a female donor with Graves disease.

This clonotype has only a few counts. The chain recombines TRBV9 with TRBJ2-2; D uncertain. Germline V gene sequence: CDR1 SGDLS, CDR2 YYNGEE. V lost 7 bases and J lost 6, with 16 bases in between. The CDR3 is 14 amino acids. CDR3 nucleotide sequence: TGTGCCAGCCAGACCTGGCCCAACGCCGGGGAGCTGTTTTTT. Translated: CASQTWPNAGELFF.

The chain employs TRBV7-2 and TRBJ1-1; 8 positions agree with TRBD1. V was pared by 4 bases and J by 0 bases, with 4 bases of the junction left unmatched. The CDR3 extends over 15 amino acids. Germline V gene lookup returns CDR1 SGHTA and CDR2 FQGNSA. CDR3: CASSSWTGMNTEAFF. The DNA for the CDR3 is TGTGCCAGCAGCTCGTGGACAGGGATGAACACTGAAGCTTTCTTT.

This rearrangement joins TRBV19 to TRBJ2-7; maybe TRBD2 (5 bases). The CDR3 extends over 12 amino acids. V lost 10 bases to trimming and J lost 6 bases, with 16 bases between them. Per germline, CDR1 LNHDA and CDR2 SQIVND (reference sequence). CDR3 DNA sequence: TGTGCCACTAAAGGGCCCCGGGGCGAGCAGTACTTC. It is translated as CATKGPRGEQYF.

The table lists this clonotype with a few counts. The V and J genes are TRBV29-1 and TRBJ2-5; D is tentatively TRBD1 or TRBD2 (5 bases each). Germline CDR1 SQVTM, CDR2 ANQGSEA. The CDR3 is made up of 12 amino acids. The V end lost 6 bases, the J end lost 7 bases, and 15 bases lay between the germline ends. CDR3 amino acids: CSVVWDARTQYF. CDR3 DNA sequence: TGCAGCGTCGTGTGGGACGCGAGGACCCAGTACTTC. The full variable domain, rest sourced from reference TRBV29-1 and TRBJ2-5, is SAVISQKPSRDICQRGTSLTIQCQVDSQVTMMFWYRQQPGQSLTLIATANQGSEATYESGFVIDKFPISRPNLTFSTLTVSNMSPEDSSIYLCSVVWDARTQYFGPGTRLLVL.

This chain links TRBV10-3 with TRBJ2-7, with D maybe TRBD1 (5 bases). Trimming took 10 bases from V and 1 from J, leaving 20 bases between them. The V gene's germline CDR1 is ENHRY and CDR2 SYGVKD. The CDR3 extends over 15 amino acids. The CDR3 DNA sequence: TGTGCCACCTCCAGGCCCGCCCAGGGATCCTACGAGCAGTACTTC. Its translation is CATSRPAQGSYEQYF.

This clonotype was counted ten times or more. This chain uses TRBV3-1 with TRBJ1-2; D is ambiguous. The CDR3 covers 14 residues. CDR1 is LGHDT and CDR2 is YNNKEL in the germline V gene (reference sequence). V gave up 4 bases and J gave up 6 bases, with 15 bases separating them. The CDR3 DNA reads as TGTGCCAGCAGCCCCACGTGGTCTCTTCATGGCTACACCTTC. Translation: CASSPTWSLHGYTF.

There are many counts of this clonotype. The chain employs TRBV12-3 or TRBV12-4 and TRBJ1-1; tentatively, D is TRBD1 (5 bases). V was cut by 5 bases and J by 0 bases, with 10 bases left in between. This CDR3 is built from 14 residues. The CDR3 loop reads CASSAGLLNTEAFF. The DNA for the CDR3 is TGTGCCAGCAGTGCGGGACTCCTGAACACTGAAGCTTTCTTT.

This clonotype was found a few times. V and J are TRBV28 and TRBJ2-7, with 9 nucleotides matching TRBD2. The germline gives CDR1 MDHEN, CDR2 SYDVKM. The CDR3 is made up of 18 amino acids. V dropped 8 bases and J dropped 2; count of bases not matched to a gene: 19. CDR3 sequence (DNA): TGTGCCAGCGGAAGTGGGACTAGCTCCACCGATCGTCCCTACGAGCAGTACTTC. The encoded protein is CASGSGTSSTDRPYEQYF.

As concerns this clonotype: Sequence at one end of the junction differs from germline and may be a read error. The V and J genes are TRBV13 and TRBJ2-7; weak D call: TRBD1 (5 bases). Germline values: CDR1 PRHDT, CDR2 FYEKMQ (reference sequence). This CDR3 spans 13 amino acids. This chain's CDR3 is CANSLPRAHEQYF. The CDR3 nucleotides read TGTGCCAACAGCTTACCCAGGGCCCACGAGCAGTACTTC.

For this clonotype: The junction departs from the called germline gene at one end, perhaps through a read error. The CDR3 DNA is TGTGCCAGCAGCTTATCAGGGGTAGAGACCCGGTACTTC. The encoded protein is CASSLSGVETRYF. The genes are TRBV7-3 and TRBJ2-5; D perhaps matches TRBD1 (6 bases). Germline values: CDR1 SGHTA, CDR2 FQGTGA. This CDR3 comprises 13 residues.

A few counts support this clonotype. V and J are TRBV6-1 and TRBJ1-5, with a possible D match to TRBD1 (5 bases). The germline V gene has CDR1 MNHNS and CDR2 SASEGT. The CDR3 totals 17 residues. V was pared by 7 bases and J by 0 bases, with 19 bases between. CDR3 sequence: CASMASTAPYSNQPQHF. CDR3 sequence (DNA): TGTGCCAGCATGGCTTCGACAGCACCTTATAGCAATCAGCCCCAGCATTTT.

This clonotype occurred many times. V usage is TRBV2 and J usage is TRBJ2-7, with 9 bases that match TRBD2. CDR1 and CDR2 from the germline V gene are SNHLY and FYNNEI. The CDR3 length is 15 residues. J gave up 0 bases and V 9 bases, and 9 bases lay outside the gene matches. This CDR3 reads CASLLAGASSYEQYF. The CDR3 coding sequence is TGTGCCAGTCTACTAGCGGGCGCGAGCTCCTACGAGCAGTACTTC. Supplemented by reference TRBV2 and TRBJ2-7, the full variable domain reads EPEVTQTPSHQVTQMGQEVILRCVPISNHLYFYWYRQILGQKVEFLVSFYNNEISEKSEIFDDQFSVERPDGSNFTLKIRSTKLEDSAMYFCASLLAGASSYEQYFGPGTRLTVT.